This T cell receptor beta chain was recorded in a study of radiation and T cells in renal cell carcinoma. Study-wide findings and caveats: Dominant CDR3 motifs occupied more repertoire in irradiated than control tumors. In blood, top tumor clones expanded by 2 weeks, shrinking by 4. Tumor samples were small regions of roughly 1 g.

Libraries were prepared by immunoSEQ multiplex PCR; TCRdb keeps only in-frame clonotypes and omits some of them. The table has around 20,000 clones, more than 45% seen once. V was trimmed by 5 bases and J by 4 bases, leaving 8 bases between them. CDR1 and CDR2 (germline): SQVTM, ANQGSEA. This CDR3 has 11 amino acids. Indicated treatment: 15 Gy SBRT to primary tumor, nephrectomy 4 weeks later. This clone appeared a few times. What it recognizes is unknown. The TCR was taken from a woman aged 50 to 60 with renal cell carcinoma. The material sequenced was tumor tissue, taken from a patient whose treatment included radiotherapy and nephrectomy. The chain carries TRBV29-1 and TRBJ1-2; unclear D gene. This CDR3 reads CSVLDLYGYTF. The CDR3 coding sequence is TGCAGCGTTCTGGACCTCTATGGCTACACCTTC.